This TCR beta chain was identified during a study of cytomegalovirus exposure and HLA in healthy donors. The assay was immunoSEQ multiplex PCR, and TCRdb's table has in-frame clones only and misses some. The sample lists about 100,000 clones, approximately 94% occurring once. The donors were in the approximately 120-subject validation cohort; that cohort was separate from the roughly 680-subject first cohort. The source is a woman younger than 30 in good health and CMV-seronegative. Sequenced material: PBMCs.

The DNA for the CDR3 is TGTGCCAGCAGCCCCGGGACTATACTACACACAGATACGCAGTATTTT. Protein product: CASSPGTILHTDTQYF. The J gene is TRBJ2-3, the V gene TRBV5-6; 7 nucleotides line up with TRBD2. Germline-derived CDR1 and CDR2 are SGHDT and YYEEEE. Trimming cost V 4 bases and J 2 bases; bases outside gene matches: 10. This CDR3 is built from 16 residues.